These 20 T cell receptor beta chains were sequenced from one sample in a study of T cells after yellow fever vaccination (dated by TCRdb to the late 2010s). The library was produced with 5' RACE. The reads were generated on an Illumina HiSeq 2500. Using fastp trimming at Q25 and MiXCR clonotype assembly, TCRdb reanalyzed the public sequencing data and kept in-frame beta chains. Every CDR3 protein is listed once, alongside the most common genes and DNA of its rows. The sample yields 450,000 to 600,000 distinct CDR3 sequences; about 13% were counted once. About 14% of the sample goes to the ten largest clones. The sample's treatment or condition, from its label and the paper: live attenuated yellow fever vaccine strain. The sample consisted of PBMCs, taken on the day of the yellow fever booster vaccination. The receptors originated from a man aged 25-45 years who received the YFV17D yellow fever vaccine.

The V and J genes are TRBV29-1 and TRBJ2-2; 8 nucleotides line up with TRBD1. The germline V gene encodes CDR1 SQVTM and CDR2 ANQGSEA. Trimming took 5 bases from V and 10 from J; bases not matched to a gene: 6. The CDR3 sequence is 12 residues long. CDR3 DNA: TGCAGCGTTTCCCAGGGGGCCGTGGAGCTGTTTTTT. Protein product: CSVSQGAVELFF.

CDR3 protein: CASSSQGWAGELFF. DNA of the CDR3: TGTGCCAGCAGCTCCCAGGGGTGGGCCGGGGAGCTGTTTTTT. V and J are TRBV7-2 and TRBJ2-2; tentatively, D is TRBD1 (6 bases). V gave up 4 bases and J gave up 6 bases, with 12 bases separating them. CDR1 SGHTA and CDR2 FQGNSA come from the germline V gene. CDR3 length: 14 residues.

This chain connects TRBV30 to TRBJ2-7, with D perhaps TRBD2 (6 bases). With 0 bases removed from V and 4 bases from J, the gap between germline ends came to 13 bases. The germline V gene has CDR1 GTSNPN and CDR2 SVGIG (reference sequence). The length of the CDR3 is 14 residues. The chain's CDR3 is CAWSVGAGPYEQYF. DNA for the CDR3: TGTGCCTGGAGTGTCGGGGCGGGACCGTACGAGCAGTACTTC.

This clonotype was recorded a few times. The rearrangement joins TRBV5-1 to TRBJ2-1, with 7 bases aligning to TRBD1. V shed 4 bases, J shed 4 bases, and the junction held 8 bases outside the gene matches. CDR3 length: 15 amino acids. Germline-derived CDR1 and CDR2 are SGHRS and YFSETQ. The DNA of the CDR3 is TGCGCCAGCAGCCAGCCGACAGGGATTTACAATGAGCAGTTCTTC. It is translated as CASSQPTGIYNEQFF.

This clonotype was detected only a few times. The J gene is TRBJ2-7, the V gene TRBV4-3; tentatively, D is TRBD2 (5 bases). Germline lookup yields CDR1 LGHNA and CDR2 YSLEER. This CDR3 is 14 amino acids long. Trimming stripped 1 base from V and 6 bases from J, with 13 bases between. Here the CDR3 DNA reads TGCGCCAGCAGCCAAGCCGGGAAAAATTCCGAGCAGTACTTC. Its protein product is CASSQAGKNSEQYF.

This clonotype was counted a few times. This rearrangement joins TRBV10-3 to TRBJ1-1, with a weak D call TRBD1 (5 bases). Germline lookup yields CDR1 ENHRY and CDR2 SYGVKD. The CDR3 sequence is 13 residues long. V dropped 4 bases and J dropped 6 bases, with 12 bases sitting between them. The CDR3 DNA follows: TGTGCCATCAGTGTTGGGGCTGGGGCTGAAGCTTTCTTT. Encoded protein: CAISVGAGAEAFF.

This sequence joins TRBV18 and TRBJ2-1; D remains unclear. There are 17 residues in the CDR3. The ends were cut back, 2 bases at V and 14 bases at J, with 28 bases in the middle. The germline V gene has CDR1 KGHSH and CDR2 LQKENI. CDR3 loop: CASSPNQVDLVRTAEFF. The CDR3 DNA reads as TGTGCCAGCTCACCAAACCAGGTGGATCTCGTAAGAACGGCGGAGTTCTTC.

This clonotype was detected a few times. This chain connects TRBV12-3 or TRBV12-4 to TRBJ2-5; D is unresolved. V lost 6 bases, J lost 1 base, and 9 bases lay in between. The CDR3 has 13 amino acids. CDR3 protein: CASRYRAQETQYF. The CDR3 DNA reads TGTGCCAGCAGGTACCGAGCCCAAGAGACCCAGTACTTC.

This chain uses TRBV7-9 with TRBJ1-1; no clear D gene. The CDR3 has 14 amino acids. Trimming left V 3 bases short and J 4 bases short, with 12 bases between. Germline loops: CDR1 SEHNR, CDR2 FQNEAQ (reference sequence). CDR3 in amino acids: CASSFGPVVTEAFF. Here the CDR3 DNA reads TGTGCCAGCAGCTTTGGACCGGTGGTCACTGAAGCTTTCTTT.

CDR3 sequence reads: CASSQGPGTSGKRGNYEQYF. In DNA form, the CDR3 reads TGCGCCAGCAGCCAAGGCCCCGGGACTAGCGGGAAGAGGGGGAATTACGAGCAGTACTTC. The V call is TRBV4-3, the J call TRBJ2-7; 13 bases line up with TRBD2. CDR3 size: 20 residues. Germline-derived CDR1 and CDR2 are LGHNA and YSLEER. V dropped 1 base and J dropped 4; count of bases not matched to a gene: 16.

The J gene is TRBJ2-3, the V gene TRBV9; 10 bases line up with TRBD2. CDR3 length: 15 amino acids. V shed 0 bases, J shed 7 bases, and the junction held 5 bases outside the gene matches. Germline V gene data show CDR1 as SGDLS and CDR2 as YYNGEE. CDR3 coding DNA: TGTGCCAGCAGCGTAGAGTCTAGCGGGAGTCATACGCAGTATTTT. Protein sequence: CASSVESSGSHTQYF.

The chain has TRBV12-3 or TRBV12-4 and TRBJ2-1; TRBD2 is a possible D gene (5 bases). Trimming shortened V by 1 base and J by 6 bases, and 10 bases separated the two germline ends. The CDR3 length is 14 residues. Here the CDR3 reads CASSLEYGINEQFF. The CDR3 DNA sequence: TGTGCCAGCAGTTTAGAGTACGGGATCAATGAGCAGTTCTTC.

Concerning this clonotype itself: A much larger clone differs from this one at a single base, so this may be a read error. The V gene is TRBV5-1, the J gene TRBJ2-2, with 9 bases aligning to TRBD1. CDR3 size: 16 residues. Germline CDR1 reads SGHRS; CDR2 reads YFSETQ. J lost 9 bases, V lost 2 bases, and 11 bases had no gene match. The CDR3 DNA follows: TGCGCCAGCAGCTTAGTGAACAGGGGGCCGACCCGGGAGCTGTTTTTT. Protein: CASSLVNRGPTRELFF.

This clonotype was found a few times. The chain carries TRBV11-2 and TRBJ1-5; weak D call: TRBD1 (5 bases). CDR1 is SGHAT, CDR2 FQNNGV, per germline. This CDR3 comprises 15 residues. V was trimmed by 0 bases and J by 5 bases, leaving 11 bases between them. CDR3 amino acids: CASSLDPTGDQPQHF. CDR3 bases: TGTGCCAGCAGCTTAGATCCGACGGGGGATCAGCCCCAGCATTTT.

This clonotype was recorded a few times. This CDR3 is CASNINSYGYTF. CDR3 DNA sequence: TGTGCCAGCAACATTAACAGCTATGGCTACACCTTC. This chain uses TRBV7-9 with TRBJ1-2; D is uncertain. CDR1 and CDR2 from the germline V gene are SEHNR and FQNEAQ (reference sequence). V was pared by 7 bases and J by 4 bases, with 10 bases between. The CDR3 length is 12 residues. Variable domain in full (rest from reference TRBV7-9 and TRBJ1-2): DTGVSQNPRHKITKRGQNVTFRCDPISEHNRLYWYRQTLGQGPEFLTYFQNEAQLEKSRLLSDRFSAERPKGSFSTLEIQRTEQGDSAMYLCASNINSYGYTFGSGTRLTVV.

The J gene is TRBJ2-1, the V gene TRBV19; D is possibly TRBD2 (6 bases). The germline V gene encodes CDR1 LNHDA and CDR2 SQIVND (reference sequence). V lost 4 bases to trimming and J lost 8 bases, with 21 bases between them. The CDR3 has 16 amino acids. The CDR3 DNA follows: TGTGCCAGTAGTAATCGACTAGAGAAGGGGCGGGATGAGCAGTTCTTC. Translated, it gives CASSNRLEKGRDEQFF.

This clonotype was found a few times. Here the CDR3 reads CAISDLQSRSYEQYF. The CDR3 region has the DNA TGTGCCATCAGTGATTTGCAGTCAAGATCTTACGAGCAGTACTTC. The chain couples TRBV10-3 to TRBJ2-7; no firm D call. Trimming shortened V by 3 bases and J by 4 bases, and 16 bases separated the two germline ends. The CDR3 contains 15 residues. The V gene's germline CDR1 is ENHRY and CDR2 SYGVKD.

This clonotype was seen a handful of times. The gene calls are TRBV14 and TRBJ2-7; TRBD1 is a possible D gene (6 bases). The germline gives CDR1 SGHDN, CDR2 FVKESK. The length of the CDR3 is 16 residues. V lost 3 bases, J lost 6 bases, and 21 bases lay in between. CDR3 in DNA: TGTGCCAGCAGCCAGGGGGCATTGGCTGTCTATGGCGAGCAGTACTTC. Translation gives CASSQGALAVYGEQYF. The full variable domain, with the rest looked up from reference TRBV14 and TRBJ2-7, is EAGVTQFPSHSVIEKGQTVTLRCDPISGHDNLYWYRRVMGKEIKFLLHFVKESKQDESGMPNNRFLAERTGGTYSTLKVQPAELEDSGVYFCASSQGALAVYGEQYFGPGTRLTVT.

This clonotype was picked up many times. The gene calls are TRBV11-2 and TRBJ2-2, with 8 bases fitting TRBD2. The CDR3 is 18 amino acids. V shed 4 bases and J 2 bases; nucleotides not matched to a gene: 12. From germline, CDR1 is SGHAT and CDR2 FQNNGV. The CDR3 DNA reads TGTGCCAGCAGCTCCCAGATTCTAGCGGGTGATAACACCGGGGAGCTGTTTTTT. Translation: CASSSQILAGDNTGELFF.

This clonotype was observed many times. The V gene is TRBV4-3, the J gene TRBJ2-3; no reliable D call. Germline-derived CDR1 and CDR2 are LGHNA and YSLEER. Deletions cut 0 bases from V and 1 base from J, with 14 bases between. The CDR3 length is 17 residues. DNA for the CDR3: TGCGCCAGCAGCCAAGAAGCTAGTCCCTTGCGCACAGATACGCAGTATTTT. It encodes CASSQEASPLRTDTQYF.